These 28 T cell receptor beta chains were all obtained from the same sample, sequenced in a study of control samples from healthy donors and cancer patients. TCRdb's copy holds only in-frame clones and misses some; the assay was immunoSEQ multiplex PCR. The table lists around 110,000 clones, about 88% of them singletons, with about 2.5% in the top ten. Specimen: blood. These receptors all stem from an older woman in good health.

The chain is built from TRBV5-4 and TRBJ1-3, with D unresolved. Trimming stripped 1 base from V and 0 bases from J, with 8 bases between. CDR1 is SGHNT and CDR2 is YYREEE in the germline V gene (reference sequence). This CDR3 has 15 amino acids. In DNA, the CDR3 is TGTGCCAGCAGCTTGCAGTCGTTCTCTGGAAACACCATATATTTT. This gives the protein CASSLQSFSGNTIYF. The whole variable domain, remainder taken from reference TRBV5-4 and TRBJ1-3, is ETGVTQSPTHLIKTRGQQVTLRCSSQSGHNTVSWYQQALGQGPQFIFQYYREEENGRGNFPPRFSGLQFPNYSSELNVNALELDDSALYLCASSLQSFSGNTIYFGEGSWLTVV.

This clone was observed a single time. The chain has TRBV5-1 and TRBJ1-2; 10 bases are a match to TRBD1. The trim removed 2 bases at V and 4 bases at J, leaving 8 bases unmatched. Germline V gene sequence: CDR1 SGHRS, CDR2 YFSETQ. The CDR3 extends over 16 amino acids. CDR3 region: CASSFIPGQGTYGYTF. DNA for the CDR3: TGCGCCAGCAGCTTCATCCCGGGACAGGGGACCTATGGCTACACCTTC.

The chain carries TRBV27 and TRBJ2-1; D possibly matches TRBD1 or TRBD2 (5 bases each). Trimming left V 7 bases short and J 11 bases short, with 12 bases between. This CDR3 has 11 amino acids. In germline, CDR1 is MNHEY, CDR2 SMNVEV (reference sequence). The CDR3 nucleotides read TGTGCCAGCACCCGGGGACGGCAGCAGTTCTTC. This codes for CASTRGRQQFF.

V and J are TRBV6-5 and TRBJ2-2; 9 positions agree with TRBD1. CDR3 length: 15 amino acids. The V gene's germline CDR1 is MNHEY and CDR2 SVGAGI. V lost 6 bases, J lost 4 bases, and 6 bases stayed unmatched. The CDR3 loop reads CASSSDRGPTGELFF. The CDR3 DNA follows: TGTGCCAGCAGCTCGGACAGGGGCCCCACCGGGGAGCTGTTTTTT.

The chain employs TRBV5-1 and TRBJ1-4; a weak D match, TRBD1 (6 bases). Germline V CDR1 and CDR2: SGHRS, YFSETQ. The CDR3 extends over 15 amino acids. Trimming stripped 3 bases from V and 4 bases from J, with 13 bases between. The CDR3 nucleotides are TGCGCCAGCAGCTATAACGGGGGCGGTAATGAAAAACTGTTTTTT. This gives the protein CASSYNGGGNEKLFF.

This clone has just a few counts. The CDR3: CASSLALPRGGDTQYF. CDR3 DNA sequence: TGTGCCAGCAGCTTAGCGCTTCCCCGGGGGGGAGATACGCAGTATTTT. The rearrangement joins TRBV7-2 to TRBJ2-3; 8 bases align to TRBD2. The germline gives CDR1 SGHTA, CDR2 FQGNSA. This CDR3 comprises 16 residues. The V and J ends lost 0 bases and 5 bases, in that order; junction bases with no gene match: 7.

There are a few counts of this clone. The rearrangement links TRBV6-5 to TRBJ1-3; D is ambiguous. This CDR3 spans 16 amino acids. From germline, CDR1 is MNHEY and CDR2 SVGAGI. V shed 3 bases and J shed 0 bases, with 12 bases lying between them. CDR3 DNA sequence: TGTGCCAGCAGTTATTCACCGGGGAGCTCTGGAAACACCATATATTTT. Protein product: CASSYSPGSSGNTIYF.

This sequence joins TRBV4-1 and TRBJ1-2; 7 nucleotides align to TRBD1. The germline gives CDR1 MGHRA, CDR2 YSYEKL. The CDR3 loop spans 14 amino acids. V dropped 3 bases and J dropped 2; count of bases not matched to a gene: 3. DNA for the CDR3: TGCGCCAGCAGCCAGGAGACAGGGAACTATGGCTACACCTTC. It codes for CASSQETGNYGYTF.

This clone was observed a few times. The genes are TRBV2 and TRBJ2-7; D unclear. The CDR3 consists of 16 residues. The V and J ends lost 6 bases and 7 bases respectively, with 25 bases between them. The germline V gene has CDR1 SNHLY and CDR2 FYNNEI. CDR3 nucleotide sequence: TGTGCCAGCAGCGTTTTGGATCCTAAAAGGGCTTCGGAGCAGTACTTC. It encodes CASSVLDPKRASEQYF.

A note on this clone: One junction end does not reproduce the germline sequence, and a read error may be involved. The chain uses TRBV7-9 and TRBJ1-4; maybe TRBD1 (6 bases). Per germline, CDR1 SEHNR and CDR2 FQNEAQ (reference sequence). The CDR3 extends over 12 amino acids. CDR3 nucleotides: TGTGCCAGCAGCTTAGCGCGGGGGGCTCATCGGTTT. Protein sequence: CASSLARGAHRF.

This clone appeared a few times. The CDR3 DNA follows: TGTGCCAGCAGCTTAACGGTATGGACGACGAACACCGGGGAGCTGTTTTTT. This encodes CASSLTVWTTNTGELFF. The gene calls are TRBV7-3 and TRBJ2-2; the D is unclear. V was cut by 0 bases and J by 0 bases, with 11 bases left in between. The germline gives CDR1 SGHTA, CDR2 FQGTGA. The CDR3 loop spans 17 amino acids.

J is TRBJ1-2 and V is TRBV20-1; D gene ambiguous. Trimming cost V 7 bases and J 6 bases, with 12 bases left between them. CDR3 length equals 11 residues. Germline CDR1 is DFQATT and CDR2 is SNEGSKA (reference sequence). The CDR3 bases are TGCAGTGTCGCCTTTAAAGATGGCTACACCTTC. It specifies CSVAFKDGYTF.

This chain joins TRBV14 and TRBJ1-1; the D is unclear. The germline gives CDR1 SGHDN, CDR2 FVKESK. V shed 4 bases and J shed 1 base, with 7 bases lying between them. The CDR3 runs 13 residues. The CDR3 DNA is TGTGCCAGCAGCCTAGTCCCGAACACTGAAGCTTTCTTT. Translation: CASSLVPNTEAFF.

This clone was observed once. J is TRBJ1-2 and V is TRBV15; TRBD1 agrees at 8 bases. Germline CDR1 reads LNHNV; CDR2 reads YYDKDF (reference sequence). V was pared by 4 bases and J by 4 bases, with 5 bases of the junction left unmatched. This CDR3 has 14 residues. CDR3 in amino acids: CATSTDRVGYGYTF. The CDR3 coding sequence is TGTGCCACCAGCACGGACAGGGTTGGCTATGGCTACACCTTC. Filled out from reference TRBV15 and TRBJ1-2, the complete variable domain reads DAMVIQNPRYQVTQFGKPVTLSCSQTLNHNVMYWYQQKSSQAPKLLFHYYDKDFNNEADTPDNFQSRRPNTSFCFLDIRSPGLGDTAMYLCATSTDRVGYGYTFGSGTRLTVV.

The J gene is TRBJ1-1, the V gene TRBV4-2; D possibly corresponds to TRBD1 (5 bases). V was shortened by 0 bases and J by 7 bases, with 6 bases between the two germline ends. Looked up from germline, CDR1 is LGHNA and CDR2 is YNFKEQ. The CDR3 is 12 residues long. DNA for the CDR3: TGTGCCAGCAGCCAAGAAGGGGATGAAGCTTTCTTT. This encodes CASSQEGDEAFF.

The V gene is TRBV5-4, the J gene TRBJ2-3; 10 positions agree with TRBD2. The CDR3 spans 16 residues. Germline values: CDR1 SGHNT, CDR2 YYREEE (reference sequence). The trim removed 5 bases at V and 2 bases at J, leaving 8 bases unmatched. The CDR3 region is CASRDSTSGFTDTQYF. The DNA of the CDR3 is TGTGCCAGCAGAGACTCGACTAGCGGGTTCACAGATACGCAGTATTTT.

The J gene is TRBJ1-2, the V gene TRBV5-4, with D maybe TRBD1 (6 bases). The CDR3 runs 14 residues. In germline, CDR1 is SGHNT, CDR2 YYREEE (reference sequence). Trimming stripped 1 base from V and 5 bases from J, with 12 bases between. The CDR3 DNA is TGTGCCAGCAGCTTGTTGGGGGCGGAGTATGGCTACACCTTC. Its protein is CASSLLGAEYGYTF.

V is TRBV6-2 or TRBV6-3 and J is TRBJ2-1; TRBD2 agrees at 10 bases. Germline V gene data show CDR1 as MNHEY and CDR2 as SVGEGT. The trim removed 6 bases at V and 6 bases at J, leaving 8 bases unmatched. This CDR3 is built from 15 residues. The CDR3 DNA is TGTGCCAGCAGCCCCATCCGACTAGCGGGCAATGAGCAGTTCTTC. Its translation is CASSPIRLAGNEQFF.

The rearrangement joins TRBV5-1 to TRBJ2-7; TRBD1 matches at 7 bases. Germline values: CDR1 SGHRS, CDR2 YFSETQ. The ends lost 3 bases at V and 1 base at J; junction bases unmatched: 4. The CDR3 length is 14 residues. CDR3 DNA sequence: TGCGCCAGCAGCTCACAGGGGTTGTCCTACGAGCAGTACTTC. As protein: CASSSQGLSYEQYF.

V and J are TRBV9 and TRBJ2-5; 12 bases agree with TRBD1. The CDR3 loop spans 14 amino acids. V was pared by 2 bases and J by 7 bases, with 3 bases of the junction left unmatched. Looked up from germline, CDR1 is SGDLS and CDR2 is YYNGEE. As DNA, the CDR3 is TGTGCCAGCAGCGTGGGACAGGGGGCCGGGACCCAGTACTTC. This gives the protein CASSVGQGAGTQYF.

The chain couples TRBV27 to TRBJ1-6; D ambiguous. The CDR3 is 17 amino acids. Germline CDR1 is MNHEY and CDR2 is SMNVEV (reference sequence). Trimming pared 1 base from V and 0 bases from J, leaving 10 bases between. In DNA form, the CDR3 reads TGTGCCAGCAGTTTATTTTATACCGGCTCCTATAATTCACCCCTCCACTTT. As protein: CASSLFYTGSYNSPLHF.

CDR3 coding DNA: TGTGCCAGCAGTTTTGGAAACAGGGGGCAGGAGACCCAGTACTTC. It translates to CASSFGNRGQETQYF. This sequence joins TRBV28 and TRBJ2-5; 9 bases agree with TRBD1. Per the germline V gene, CDR1 is MDHEN and CDR2 is SYDVKM. V dropped 3 bases and J dropped 5; count of bases not matched to a gene: 7. This CDR3 region has 15 residues.

The chain carries TRBV25-1 and TRBJ2-2; D is unresolved. The CDR3 consists of 14 residues. Germline CDR1 and CDR2: MGHDK and SYGVNS. V lost 4 bases, J lost 4 bases, and 10 bases lay in between. In DNA form, the CDR3 reads TGTGCCAGCAGTGTTGGGATAGCCACCGGGGAGCTGTTTTTT. Its protein is CASSVGIATGELFF. Together with reference TRBV25-1 and TRBJ2-2, the CDR3 gives the full variable domain: EADIYQTPRYLVIGTGKKITLECSQTMGHDKMYWYQQDPGMELHLIHYSYGVNSTEKGDLSSESTVSRIRTEHFPLTLESARPSHTSQYLCASSVGIATGELFFGEGSRLTVL.

This clone was observed once. The chain recombines TRBV18 with TRBJ2-3; 10 bases match TRBD2. V gave up 2 bases and J gave up 4 bases; unmatched junction bases: 6. The CDR3 runs 16 residues. The germline V gene has CDR1 KGHSH and CDR2 LQKENI. This CDR3 reads CASSPGILAGADTQYF. In nucleotides, the CDR3 is TGTGCCAGCTCACCAGGGATTCTAGCGGGGGCAGATACGCAGTATTTT.

The chain links TRBV15 to TRBJ2-1; D uncertain. V shed 3 bases and J shed 3 bases, with 6 bases lying between them. The CDR3 is 13 amino acids. CDR1 LNHNV and CDR2 YYDKDF come from the germline V gene (reference sequence). CDR3 sequence reads: CATSSQVYNEQFF. CDR3 sequence (DNA): TGTGCCACCAGCAGTCAGGTCTACAATGAGCAGTTCTTC.

The V gene is TRBV4-1, the J gene TRBJ2-2; D remains ambiguous. Trimming took off 0 bases at V and 2 bases at J, with 10 bases between the two ends. Germline loops: CDR1 MGHRA, CDR2 YSYEKL. This CDR3 has 16 residues. The CDR3, as DNA: TGCGCCAGCAGCCAAGATGGCAGACCAAACACCGGGGAGCTGTTTTTT. This gives the protein CASSQDGRPNTGELFF.

This clone was observed once. The J gene is TRBJ2-7, the V gene TRBV5-6; a possible D gene is TRBD1 (6 bases). CDR1 is SGHDT, CDR2 YYEEEE, per germline. The CDR3 covers 14 residues. V lost 4 bases and J lost 4, with 15 bases in between. The CDR3 reads CASSKLTGAYEQYF. In nucleotides, the CDR3 is TGTGCCAGCAGCAAATTGACAGGTGCTTACGAGCAGTACTTC.

The chain carries TRBV21-1 and TRBJ1-1; the D call TRBD1 from the table was never checked on the DNA. TRBV21-1 has pseudogene status. There are 14 residues in the CDR3. The CDR3 region has the DNA TGTGCCAGCAGCAACTACCTGGCAGGGACTGAAGCTTTCTTT. The encoded protein is CASSNYLAGTEAFF.